This TCR beta chain was obtained from a study of blood T cell repertoires in COVID-19 (dated by TCRdb to 2020 to 2021). Looking at the study overall: Samples covering the acute and convalescent phases of COVID-19 were provided by collaborators in the United States, Italy and Spain. The material from the prospective study consisted of cDNA or gDNA derived from T cells, B-cell-depleted T cells, or PBMCs. Subjects who had been exposed to COVID-19, were actively infected with it, or had recovered from it provided the deeply sampled blood TCRbeta repertoires that made up the dataset. The repertoires were made available in a free public database intended to serve as a resource for research on the immune response to SARS-CoV-2. Samples came from the ongoing ImmuneRACE study (first 160 participants) plus 1,254 subjects from 6 global collaborators. The sample metadata nearly always contained a de-identified subject ID, COVID-19 status, age in years and sex. Where available, HLA class I and class II types were taken from metadata supplied by the sample provider and were not determined by assay-based typing.

The study at large found these results: The amount of clinical and demographic metadata varied by source and participant and was provided uncurated.

TCRbeta CDR3 regions were amplified from genomic DNA by means of the immunoSEQ Assay, a bias-controlled multiplex PCR. The authors' pipeline ran thus. Nucleated cell counts per sample were estimated from amplification of reference gene primers within the assay. To quantify the absolute abundance of each unique TCRbeta CDR3 rearrangement, sequence reads were collapsed and filtered. For each sample, productive Simpson clonality was calculated as the square root of Simpson's diversity index over productive rearrangements. What TCRdb holds here is the immuneACCESS table cut down to in-frame rearrangements. Part of the clones is not present; checked against another copy, under half of the missing clones reflect an unresolved V gene, and the others are unexplained. That table gives V, J and clone size, and the DNA gave D and trimming. This sample comprises some 220,000 clones, almost 85% of them detected only once. The ten most abundant clones make up more than 4.5% of the sample.

The CDR3 measures 13 amino acids from cysteine to phenylalanine. The read is trimmed to its CDR3 DNA, 39 bases read in frame from base 1. V is shortened by 3 bases, J by 5 bases, and the region joining them spans 7 bases. From a lookup of the germline V gene (reference sequence), CDR1 and CDR2 are MNHNY and SVGAGI. Details on this clone: There is no known antigen for this receptor. The sample holds no much larger clone one base away, and base qualities are not on file.

One collaborating source in Seattle enrolled patients during active infection and followed them longitudinally through the course of disease. The collaborating institutions used their own protocols to collect whole blood in K2EDTA tubes. For TCRbeta analysis, collaborators shipped samples as frozen whole blood, isolated PBMCs, or DNA extracted from either of those sample types. This clonotype was sampled from a man aged 50 to 59 with COVID-19, enrolled during active disease. The chain couples TRBV6-6 to TRBJ1-4; a tentative D match to TRBD1 spans 6 bases. The sample was peripheral blood. The DNA sequence is TGTGCCAGCAGTTATAGGGGGAATGAAAAACTGTTTTTT. Translated, it gives CASSYRGNEKLFF.